The 14 T cell receptor beta chains given below trace back to one sample, sequenced in a study of response to subunit inactivated influenza vaccine (dated by TCRdb to between 2018 and 2020). Library generation was performed with RT-PCR. Sequencing was performed on an Illumina HiSeq 2500. Using fastp at Q25 and MiXCR, TCRdb reprocessed the public reads and kept productive beta chains. Merged by CDR3 protein, the rows form single entries marked with the most common genes and DNA. This sample gives fewer than 600,000 distinct CDR3 sequences in total; approximately 7.7% of them show up just once. The ten biggest clones cover about an eighth of the sample. The sequenced sample was PBMCs from blood, obtained roughly 24 months after vaccination. The origin of the receptors is a man aged 50-75 years who received an inactivated influenza vaccine. Donor details come from another sample of the same person, matched by shared clones.

Only a few counts were recorded for this clonotype. The chain uses TRBV12-3 or TRBV12-4 and TRBJ2-1; 11 nucleotides line up with TRBD2. The J segment lost 8 bases and the V segment lost 7 bases, leaving 10 bases of the junction unmatched. The CDR3 loop spans 15 amino acids. CDR3 sequence reads: CASTLAGGPPHEQFF. CDR3 nucleotide sequence: TGTGCCAGCACCTTAGCGGGGGGGCCTCCCCATGAGCAGTTCTTC.

In this sample, this clonotype turned up many times. CDR3 in DNA: TGCAGTGCGAAGGTGGTGCAACTGTACAATGAGCAGTTCTTC. This codes for CSAKVVQLYNEQFF. The genes are TRBV20-1 and TRBJ2-1; D not certain. The CDR3 is 14 residues long. V lost 6 bases and J 4 bases, leaving 16 bases between the germline ends. Germline V gene lookup returns CDR1 DFQATT and CDR2 SNEGSKA (reference sequence).

This clonotype was observed a handful of times. V gene TRBV5-5 combines with J gene TRBJ2-2, with D hard to call. The CDR3 is 14 amino acids. V was cut by 6 bases and J by 0 bases, with 9 bases left in between. Germline lookup yields CDR1 SGHKS and CDR2 YYEKEE (reference sequence). CDR3 in amino acids: CASKGTTNTGELFF. CDR3 DNA sequence: TGTGCCAGCAAGGGCACTACGAACACCGGGGAGCTGTTTTTT.

This clonotype was seen more than once but under ten times. The chain recombines TRBV20-1 with TRBJ2-2; possibly TRBD2 for D (6 bases). Germline-derived CDR1 and CDR2 are DFQATT and SNEGSKA (reference sequence). This CDR3 has 15 amino acids. V lost 1 base and J lost 2, with 11 bases in between. Here the CDR3 DNA reads TGCAGTGCTAGAGCGGGGCGGGGAAACACCGGGGAGCTGTTTTTT. This sequence encodes CSARAGRGNTGELFF.

This clonotype was seen only a few times. The chain is built from TRBV15 and TRBJ1-2; D possibly corresponds to TRBD1 (6 bases). The CDR3 extends over 11 amino acids. Germline CDR1 reads LNHNV; CDR2 reads YYDKDF (reference sequence). The V end lost 7 bases, the J end lost 4 bases, and 7 bases lay between the germline ends. The CDR3 DNA sequence: TGTGCCACCAAGGACAGCTATGGCTACACCTTC. Residues: CATKDSYGYTF.

Ten or more counts support this clonotype. The chain carries TRBV4-2 and TRBJ2-7; 9 nucleotides match TRBD2. The junction had 6 bases not matched to a gene; V was cut back by 1 base and J by 5 bases. The germline V gene encodes CDR1 LGHNA and CDR2 YNFKEQ. CDR3 length: 15 residues. In DNA form, the CDR3 reads TGTGCCAGCAGCCAAGTCGCCGGGACTAGCAACGAGCAGTACTTC. Amino acid sequence: CASSQVAGTSNEQYF.

This clonotype was counted a few times. The chain joins TRBV4-1 to TRBJ2-1, with D maybe TRBD2 (7 bases). This CDR3 is 17 amino acids long. Trimming cost V 4 bases and J 0 bases, with 16 bases left between them. Germline V lookup: CDR1 MGHRA, CDR2 YSYEKL. The CDR3 DNA reads as TGCGCCAGCAGCCTGGGTAGGGGGGGGACCTCCTACAATGAGCAGTTCTTC. Residues: CASSLGRGGTSYNEQFF.

V is TRBV19 and J is TRBJ2-6, with D possibly being TRBD2 (5 bases). Germline CDR1 reads LNHDA; CDR2 reads SQIVND (reference sequence). The CDR3 totals 18 residues. Trimming took off 2 bases at V and 2 bases at J, with 16 bases between the two ends. CDR3 amino acids: CASSISYSGSPGANVLTF. The DNA for the CDR3 is TGTGCCAGTAGTATATCTTACAGCGGCTCCCCTGGGGCCAACGTCCTGACTTTC.

The CDR3 region has the DNA TGTGCCAGCAGTTTAGCGGAGGGACTAGCGGGAGGATCAGATACGCAGTATTTT. Its protein product is CASSLAEGLAGGSDTQYF. The chain joins TRBV12-3 or TRBV12-4 to TRBJ2-3; 15 nucleotides match TRBD2. The ends lost 0 bases at V and 4 bases at J; junction bases unmatched: 5. The CDR3 runs 18 residues.

This clonotype was counted at least ten times. At one boundary the junction diverges from the germline segment, which might be a read error. The chain employs TRBV12-3 or TRBV12-4 and TRBJ2-7; no clear D gene. The CDR3 is 11 residues long. The CDR3 nucleotides are TGTGCCAGCAGCTTAGGCTACGAGCAGTACTTC. Amino acids: CASSLGYEQYF.

This clonotype was seen only a few times. The rearrangement uses TRBV7-2 and TRBJ2-7, with 9 bases lining up with TRBD1. Per the germline V gene, CDR1 is SGHTA and CDR2 is FQGNSA. V lost 7 bases and J lost 2; bases outside the gene matches: 3. The CDR3 consists of 13 residues. CDR3 region: CASTGDRAYEQYF. CDR3 sequence (DNA): TGTGCCAGCACCGGGGACAGGGCCTACGAGCAGTACTTC. Filled out from reference TRBV7-2 and TRBJ2-7, the complete variable domain reads GAGVSQSPSNKVTEKGKDVELRCDPISGHTALYWYRQSLGQGLEFLIYFQGNSAPDKSGLPSDRFSAERTGGSVSTLTIQRTQQEDSAVYLCASTGDRAYEQYFGPGTRLTVT.

This clonotype came up many times. The gene calls are TRBV20-1 and TRBJ2-7; D may be TRBD1 or TRBD2 (6 bases each). The CDR3 is made up of 15 amino acids. V was cut by 4 bases and J by 3 bases, with 19 bases left in between. Germline loops: CDR1 DFQATT, CDR2 SNEGSKA (reference sequence). In DNA, the CDR3 is TGCAGTGCTAAGGGAGGCCAGGGGCTATACTACGAGCAGTACTTC. Protein: CSAKGGQGLYYEQYF.

This chain connects TRBV28 to TRBJ2-5; a weak D match, TRBD1 (6 bases). CDR3 length: 14 residues. The germline V gene has CDR1 MDHEN and CDR2 SYDVKM. Trimming removed 6 bases from V and 3 bases from J, with 14 bases in between. The CDR3 bases are TGTGCCAGCAGCTTTACAGGGTTAGAAGAGACCCAGTACTTC. Translated: CASSFTGLEETQYF.

This clonotype was seen a few times. The rearrangement uses TRBV6-5 and TRBJ2-7, with D tentatively TRBD1 or TRBD2 (5 bases each). V lost 4 bases and J lost 2, with 12 bases in between. The germline V gene has CDR1 MNHEY and CDR2 SVGAGI. The length of the CDR3 is 14 residues. In nucleotides, the CDR3 is TGTGCCAGCAGTTCCCTGGGACGGACCTACGAGCAGTACTTC. It yields the protein CASSSLGRTYEQYF.